The 20 T cell receptor beta chains listed next were all sequenced from one sample in a study of CD8 T cells in ankylosing spondylitis. Regarding the study as a whole: A TCR beta motif of fewer than ten highly homologous variants seemed to mark ankylosing spondylitis blood.

MiXCR, applied by TCRdb to the 5' RACE reads, yields one record per CDR3 protein. This sample has a few hundred thousand distinct CDR3 sequences, with approximately 20% found just once. These TCRs' antigens remain unknown. The sample taken for sequencing was blood, either unsorted or a sorted T cell fraction (not recorded which). These TCRs come from a male donor with ankylosing spondylitis.

The table lists this clonotype with a few counts. The CDR3 sequence is CASSQDGAGDVADTQYF. The CDR3 DNA reads TGTGCCAGCAGCCAAGATGGGGCGGGAGATGTGGCAGATACGCAGTATTTT. The chain combines TRBV3-1 with TRBJ2-3; 7 bases are shared with TRBD2. The length of the CDR3 is 17 residues. Germline CDR1 and CDR2: LGHDT and YNNKEL (reference sequence). J gave up 4 bases and V 0 bases, and 10 bases lay outside the gene matches.

This clonotype was seen a few times. The J gene is TRBJ2-5, the V gene TRBV4-3; 8 bases align to TRBD2. This CDR3 contains 17 residues. V was clipped by 1 base and J by 1 base; unmatched bases: 8. From germline, CDR1 is LGHNA and CDR2 YSLEER. This CDR3 reads CASSQGAAGGFQETQYF. CDR3 in DNA: TGCGCCAGCAGCCAAGGAGCGGCGGGGGGTTTCCAAGAGACCCAGTACTTC.

J is TRBJ2-1 and V is TRBV29-1; D could derive from TRBD1 or TRBD2 (5 bases each). The CDR3 has 12 residues. With 4 bases removed from V and 5 bases from J, the gap between germline ends came to 9 bases. The germline gives CDR1 SQVTM, CDR2 ANQGSEA. This CDR3 is CSVVQGDNEQFF. For the CDR3, the DNA is TGCAGCGTTGTCCAGGGAGACAATGAGCAGTTCTTC.

The rearrangement joins TRBV2 to TRBJ2-1, with 14 bases fitting TRBD2. Trimming cost V 10 bases and J 1 base; bases outside gene matches: 9. The CDR3 has 17 amino acids. Germline loops: CDR1 SNHLY, CDR2 FYNNEI. The CDR3 loop is CAIPTSGRVSSYNEQFF. In nucleotides, the CDR3 is TGTGCCATCCCGACTAGCGGGAGGGTGTCGTCCTACAATGAGCAGTTCTTC.

Ten or more counts support this clonotype. This rearrangement joins TRBV5-1 to TRBJ2-1, with a possible D match to TRBD1 (5 bases). The germline V gene has CDR1 SGHRS and CDR2 YFSETQ. The V and J ends lost 0 bases and 2 bases respectively, with 9 bases between them. The CDR3 is 15 amino acids. The CDR3: CASSLVQGPYNEQFF. For the CDR3, the DNA is TGCGCCAGCAGCTTGGTTCAGGGCCCCTACAATGAGCAGTTCTTC.

The chain has TRBV28 and TRBJ2-1; 8 bases map to TRBD1. J gave up 7 bases and V 1 base, and 6 bases lay outside the gene matches. The germline V gene has CDR1 MDHEN and CDR2 SYDVKM. This CDR3 contains 15 residues. The DNA of the CDR3 is TGTGCCAGCAGTTTATACGGGACAGGTTTTAATGAGCAGTTCTTC. It is translated as CASSLYGTGFNEQFF.

The rearrangement links TRBV6-1 to TRBJ1-2; 8 bases align to TRBD1. CDR1 and CDR2 (germline): MNHNS, SASEGT. Trimming took 6 bases from V and 11 from J; bases not matched to a gene: 11. This CDR3 is built from 13 residues. CDR3 nucleotide sequence: TGTGCCAGCAGGGACCGGGACAGGCTTATGTACACCTTC. The encoded protein is CASRDRDRLMYTF.

This rearrangement joins TRBV5-1 to TRBJ2-7; the match to TRBD1 covers 9 bases. After removal of 0 bases from V and 3 bases from J, the junction contained 7 bases not matched to a gene. Germline lookup yields CDR1 SGHRS and CDR2 YFSETQ. This CDR3 region has 16 residues. This CDR3 is CASSLGGQGFHYEQYF. In nucleotides, the CDR3 is TGCGCCAGCAGCTTGGGGGGACAGGGTTTCCACTACGAGCAGTACTTC.

The V gene is TRBV7-9, the J gene TRBJ2-3, with D possibly TRBD1 on 6 matching bases. CDR1 is SEHNR, CDR2 FQNEAQ, per germline (reference sequence). CDR3 size: 16 residues. V was cut by 5 bases and J by 0 bases, with 15 bases left in between. The CDR3 loop is CASSPRTAISTDTQYF. In DNA, the CDR3 is TGTGCCAGCAGCCCCAGGACAGCCATCAGCACAGATACGCAGTATTTT.

In this sample, this clonotype turned up a few times. Relative to the germline gene, one junction end is altered; a read error may explain this. This chain connects TRBV25-1 to TRBJ2-7, with D uncertain. In germline, CDR1 is MGHDK, CDR2 SYGVNS. This CDR3 spans 15 amino acids. The CDR3 loop is CASSATNSLSHEQYF. The CDR3 DNA reads TGTGCCAGCAGTGCCACCAACTCACTCTCCCACGAGCAGTACTTC.

There are a few counts of this clonotype. This sequence joins TRBV20-1 and TRBJ1-2, with D perhaps TRBD1 (5 bases). Between the trimmed V and J ends, which lost 2 bases and 4 bases, there was a span of 11 bases. Germline loops: CDR1 DFQATT, CDR2 SNEGSKA (reference sequence). The length of the CDR3 is 13 residues. The CDR3 DNA sequence: TGCAGTGCTAGATTGTCAGGGTTCTATGGCTACACCTTC. Protein: CSARLSGFYGYTF.

The chain has TRBV9 and TRBJ2-5; 7 bases agree with TRBD1. The CDR3 is 14 residues long. Germline-derived CDR1 and CDR2 are SGDLS and YYNGEE. Trimming cost V 4 bases and J 2 bases; bases outside gene matches: 5. The CDR3 loop is CASSRDRQQETQYF. Written as DNA, the CDR3 is TGTGCCAGCAGCCGGGACAGACAACAAGAGACCCAGTACTTC. Full variable domain (outside the CDR3, taken from reference TRBV9 and TRBJ2-5): DSGVTQTPKHLITATGQRVTLRCSPRSGDLSVYWYQQSLDQGLQFLIQYYNGEERAKGNILERFSAQQFPDLHSELNLSSLELGDSALYFCASSRDRQQETQYFGPGTRLLVL.

This rearrangement joins TRBV7-9 to TRBJ2-7; TRBD1 matches at 7 bases. The CDR3 is 16 amino acids. The ends lost 4 bases at V and 9 bases at J; junction bases unmatched: 18. The germline CDR1 and CDR2 sequences are SEHNR and FQNEAQ (reference sequence). The CDR3 loop is CASSSVRGPIAGGQYF. CDR3 DNA sequence: TGTGCCAGCAGCTCGGTTCGCGGGCCTATAGCAGGGGGGCAGTACTTC. The full variable domain, rest sourced from reference TRBV7-9 and TRBJ2-7, is DTGVSQNPRHKITKRGQNVTFRCDPISEHNRLYWYRQTLGQGPEFLTYFQNEAQLEKSRLLSDRFSAERPKGSFSTLEIQRTEQGDSAMYLCASSSVRGPIAGGQYFGPGTRLTVT.

This chain uses TRBV5-4 with TRBJ2-2; TRBD2 matches at 8 bases. Germline values: CDR1 SGHNT, CDR2 YYREEE (reference sequence). The CDR3 is 15 amino acids. The junction had 9 bases not matched to a gene; V was cut back by 5 bases and J by 6 bases. The DNA of the CDR3 is TGTGCCAGCAGATTTAGCGGGACGTTCGCCGGGGAGCTGTTTTTT. Translating gives CASRFSGTFAGELFF.

The gene calls are TRBV7-2 and TRBJ1-5; no clear D gene. This CDR3 comprises 14 residues. CDR1 SGHTA and CDR2 FQGNSA come from the germline V gene. V was shortened by 7 bases and J by 3 bases, with 13 bases between the two germline ends. CDR3 sequence: CASTPIGSNQPQHF. The CDR3, as DNA: TGTGCCAGCACCCCGATAGGGTCCAATCAGCCCCAGCATTTT. The full variable domain, with the rest looked up from reference TRBV7-2 and TRBJ1-5, is GAGVSQSPSNKVTEKGKDVELRCDPISGHTALYWYRQSLGQGLEFLIYFQGNSAPDKSGLPSDRFSAERTGGSVSTLTIQRTQQEDSAVYLCASTPIGSNQPQHFGDGTRLSIL.

V usage is TRBV5-6 and J usage is TRBJ2-7, with no clear D. The germline V and J ends were trimmed by 2 bases and 3 bases, with 12 bases remaining between them. The length of the CDR3 is 14 residues. Germline V gene sequence: CDR1 SGHDT, CDR2 YYEEEE. CDR3 DNA: TGTGCCAGCAGCTTCTTATCGGAAAACTACGAGCAGTACTTC. It is translated as CASSFLSENYEQYF.

J is TRBJ2-7 and V is TRBV5-1; D could derive from TRBD1 or TRBD2 (6 bases each). Germline assignment: CDR1 SGHRS and CDR2 YFSETQ. V was clipped by 3 bases and J by 0 bases, with 16 bases between them. This CDR3 has 16 residues. The CDR3 DNA reads TGCGCCAGCAGCTACGGATTCGGGGGCGACTCCTACGAGCAGTACTTC. It translates to CASSYGFGGDSYEQYF. Full variable domain (missing parts from reference TRBV5-1 and TRBJ2-7): KAGVTQTPRYLIKTRGQQVTLSCSPISGHRSVSWYQQTPGQGLQFLFEYFSETQRNKGNFPGRFSGRQFSNSRSEMNVSTLELGDSALYLCASSYGFGGDSYEQYFGPGTRLTVT.

This clonotype was observed a few times. This chain connects TRBV20-1 to TRBJ2-3, with 7 bases fitting TRBD2. CDR1 and CDR2 from the germline V gene are DFQATT and SNEGSKA (reference sequence). With 1 base clipped from V and 6 bases from J, the junction kept 10 bases outside the gene matches. CDR3 length equals 15 residues. The chain's CDR3 is CSARVLPGGSDTQYF. In DNA form, the CDR3 reads TGCAGTGCTAGAGTCCTCCCCGGCGGGAGTGATACGCAGTATTTT.

This clonotype occurred a few times. This chain connects TRBV3-1 to TRBJ2-4; D gene uncertain. From germline, CDR1 is LGHDT and CDR2 YNNKEL (reference sequence). There are 16 residues in the CDR3. V was trimmed by 0 bases and J by 1 base, leaving 10 bases between them. CDR3 residues: CASSQDVGLAKNIQYF. The CDR3 DNA follows: TGTGCCAGCAGCCAAGATGTTGGGTTGGCCAAAAACATTCAGTACTTC.

This clonotype was counted between two and nine times. CDR3 residues: CSADRDSGETQYF. DNA of the CDR3: TGCAGTGCTGACCGGGACTCCGGGGAGACCCAGTACTTC. This chain links TRBV20-1 with TRBJ2-5; D might be TRBD2 (6 bases). The CDR3 has 13 residues. Germline CDR1 DFQATT, CDR2 SNEGSKA (reference sequence). V lost 5 bases and J 5 bases, leaving 15 bases between the germline ends.